A few counts support the clone carrying this T cell receptor (delta chain). Its antigen is unidentified. The CDR3 length is 16 residues. Looked up from germline, CDR1 is TSWWSYY and CDR2 is QGS. The V and J ends lost 4 bases and 10 bases, in that order; junction bases with no gene match: 13. This sample was included in a study of Vδ1+ human thymocytes. The template was reverse-transcribed extracted RNA. CDR3 amplicons came from multiplex PCR with pooled V-gene forward and constant-region reverse primers. TCRdb re-called clones from the multiplex PCR reads using CATT. The sample has tens of thousands of delta-chain clones; about 16% are singletons. After alphabeta T cell depletion, CD3+ Vdelta1+ Vdelta2- thymocytes were sorted. The study's findings and limits: Donors shared many TRG clonotypes but few TRD clonotypes. In the thymus, TRG and TRD repertoires looked highly polyclonal with Gaussian CDR3 lengths. Thymic delta-chain repertoires held approximately 20% Vdelta2 sequences and few Vdelta3, despite high sort purity. Bulk repertoire data may be misinterpreted because of unexpected Vdelta2 sequences.

Sequenced sample: Vdelta1+ gamma-delta thymocytes from the thymus. Subset here: FACS-sorted CD3+ TCRalphabeta- TCRVdelta1+ TCRVdelta2- thymocytes. The sequence came from a girl less than two years old who had congenital heart surgery. V and J are TRDV1 and TRDJ1; 12 nucleotides align to TRDD3. The DNA for the CDR3 is TGTGCTCTTGGGGGACGTCAAGGCTGGGGGATACGCGGACTCATCTTT. Amino acid sequence: CALGGRQGWGIRGLIF.